Listed below are T cell receptor beta chains from one sample, sequenced in a study of cytomegalovirus exposure and HLA in healthy donors. The data were produced by immunoSEQ multiplex PCR, yet TCRdb's version contains in-frame clones alone and is incomplete. The sample records tens of thousands of clones, 78% being singletons. Sequences were obtained from PBMCs. These receptor sequences come from a male donor in good health and CMV-seropositive. Each CDR3 is given with its conserved first and last residue. The D gene is left open where the match is weak. A clone size is listed for some rows: how often the clone was seen (once, few, many), or a class if it is expanded.

TRBJ2-6 TRBV29-1 NA NA TGCAGCGTTGATGCGGGGGCGAACGGGGCCAACGTCCTGACTTTC CSVDAGANGANVLTF
TRBJ2-5 TRBV5-4 NA NA TGTGCCAGCAGCTTGGGACAGCGCGAGACCCAGTACTTC CASSLGQRETQYF
TRBJ2-1 TRBV29-1 NA TRBD2 TGCAGCGTTGATGGCGGGAGGGTTGTAAATGAGCAGTTCTTC CSVDGGRVVNEQFF
TRBJ2-1 TRBV18 NA TRBD1 TGTGCCAGCTCACCCGACAGGGTTGAGCAGTTCTTC CASSPDRVEQFF
TRBJ2-7 TRBV11-2 NA NA TGTGCCAGCAGCTTCCCGTTTTACGAGCAGTACTTC CASSFPFYEQYF
TRBJ1-4 TRBV7-9 NA TRBD1 TGTGCCAGCAGCTTCGGGACAGGGCTAAAACTGTTTTTT CASSFGTGLKLFF
TRBJ2-1 TRBV7-2 NA TRBD2 TGTGCCAGCAGCCCCTATGGGCGGGGGGAGCAGTTCTTC CASSPYGRGEQFF
TRBJ1-4 TRBV18 once NA TGTGCCAGCTCAGGACTGGGGGCCCCTGAAGAAAAAGTGTTTTTT CASSGLGAPEEKVFF
TRBJ2-1 TRBV7-3 medium-sized NA TGTGCCAGCAGCTTCGGGACTGTGAATGAGCAGTTCTTC CASSFGTVNEQFF
TRBJ1-2 TRBV9 NA NA TGTGCCAGCAGCGTGCGGACGGGGAACTATGGCTACACCTTC CASSVRTGNYGYTF
TRBJ1-5 TRBV5-4 NA NA TGTGCCAGCAGCTTGCCAAACTATAGCAATCAGCCCCAGCATTTT CASSLPNYSNQPQHF
TRBJ2-7 TRBV23-1 few NA TGCGCCAGCAGGCCTCGGGACACTTTCTACGAGCAGTACTTC CASRPRDTFYEQYF
TRBJ1-3 TRBV7-3 NA NA TGTGCCAGCAGCCTTAAGTCTCTTCTCATTGGACTCTCTGGAAACACCATATATTTT CASSLKSLLIGLSGNTIYF
TRBJ1-1 TRBV19 NA TRBD1 TGTGCCAGTTACCCAGGGGGCCACACTGAAGCTTTCTTT CASYPGGHTEAFF
TRBJ1-4 TRBV29-1 NA NA TGCAGCGTTCTCAGGGAGGCTAATGAAAAACTGTTTTTT CSVLREANEKLFF
TRBJ1-1 TRBV4-1 NA NA TGCGCCAGCAGCCAAGGCTTTTCGCGACAGCACACTGAAGCTTTCTTT CASSQGFSRQHTEAFF
TRBJ1-1 TRBV18 once TRBD1 TGTGCCAGCTCACCTCAGCCAGGGGGCTTGAACACTGAAGCTTTCTTT CASSPQPGGLNTEAFF
TRBJ2-2 TRBV15 NA NA TGTGCCACCAGCAGAGATCTTCTTCCCGGGGAGCTGTTTTTT CATSRDLLPGELFF
TRBJ2-7 TRBV6-1 NA TRBD1 TGTGCCAGCAGAGAGGACAGGGGTTATGACGAGCAGTACTTC CASREDRGYDEQYF
TRBJ2-3 TRBV2 NA NA TGTGCCAGCAGGCAAGGAGCTGGGTGGGATACGCAGTATTTT CASRQGAGWDTQYF
TRBJ2-1 TRBV27 once NA TGTGCCAGCAGGCTACAGCAGCTCTACAATGAGCAGTTCTTC CASRLQQLYNEQFF
TRBJ1-2 TRBV5-1 NA NA TGCGCCAGCAGCTTGGGACAGGCTAACTATGGCTACACCTTC CASSLGQANYGYTF
TRBJ1-4 TRBV5-6 NA TRBD1 TGTGCCAGCAGCTCTCGGACAGGGGCAGATGAAAAACTGTTTTTT CASSSRTGADEKLFF